A single TCR beta chain is shown here with its context. Its specificity is not known. The CDR3 is 15 amino acids. J was trimmed by 3 bases and V by 4 bases; bases with no gene match: 8. Germline CDR1 is ENHRY and CDR2 is SYGVKD. From the 5' RACE reads, TCRdb called clonotypes with MiXCR, one entry per CDR3 protein. This table holds roughly 15,000 distinct CDR3 sequences, 35% to 45% found once. CD3+ T cells were rested overnight without fetal bovine serum. This sample was included in a study of T cell repertoires and leukemia-associated antigens. Whole-study context: Each sample gave about 3.3 to 5.0 million effective reads.

Regarding the study as a whole: Whether expanded clones are antigen-specific and functional remains untested. No significant group difference appeared in Vbeta, Jbeta or VDJ counts.

The V call is TRBV10-3, the J call TRBJ2-5, with 7 positions matching TRBD1. The receptor was derived from a female donor in good health. Sequenced material: CD3+ T cells sorted from blood and cultured. In nucleotides, the CDR3 is TGTGCCATCAGTGTGTCCCCTGACAGGGAAGAGACCCAGTACTTC. Amino acid sequence: CAISVSPDREETQYF.